The present T cell receptor beta chain was sequenced within a study of cytomegalovirus exposure and HLA in healthy donors. Trimming took 5 bases from V and 3 from J, leaving 8 bases between them. Germline assignment: CDR1 GTSNPN and CDR2 SVGIG (reference sequence). This CDR3 comprises 11 residues. Primers: 60 Vbeta forward and 13 Jbeta reverse. Assay: immunoSEQ multiplex PCR; the TCRdb copy retains only in-frame clones and omits some. The table lists 120,000 to 150,000 clones, approximately 80% of them singletons. The genes are TRBV30 and TRBJ2-7; tentatively, D is TRBD1 (5 bases). The receptor was derived from a male donor in good health and CMV-seropositive. Sequencing was performed on PBMCs. This CDR3 reads CAWGDSYEQYF. As DNA, the CDR3 is TGTGCCTGGGGTGACAGCTACGAGCAGTACTTC.